This is a list of T cell receptor beta chains from one sample in a study of shared clonotypes between healthy human individuals. Generated by immunoSEQ multiplex PCR, the TCRdb table keeps only in-frame clones and is missing some. The table lists around 510,000 clones, 95% to 97% of them singletons. Material: naive CD4+ T cells sorted from blood. These receptor sequences come from a young woman in good health. The CDR3 runs from the conserved cysteine through the conserved F or W. The order of the fields is clone size, V gene, J gene, D gene, CDR3 DNA, CDR3 protein. A D gene is named only where the DNA matches it firmly. Some rows mark clone size as missing; the rest say once, few, many or name a class of expanded clone.

>-|TRBV7-6|TRBJ2-5|TRBD2
TGTGCCAGCAGCTTCGTAGCGGGAGTTGGTGAGACCCAGTACTTC
CASSFVAGVGETQYF
>-|TRBV2|TRBJ1-5|-
TGTGCCAGCAGGCTCGGATTTCAGGGTAGGGGAAATCAGCCCCAGCATTTT
CASRLGFQGRGNQPQHF
>once|TRBV10-3|TRBJ1-3|TRBD1
TGTGCCATCAGTACCTGGGACAGGGGAGACACCATATATTTT
CAISTWDRGDTIYF
>-|TRBV30|TRBJ2-7|TRBD2
TGTGCCTGGAGTGTCGGCGGGAGTGGGTACGAGCAGTACTTC
CAWSVGGSGYEQYF
>-|TRBV5-1|TRBJ2-3|TRBD2
TGCGCCAGCAGTTATAGACTAGCGGCTAGCACAGATACGCAGTATTTT
CASSYRLAASTDTQYF
>-|TRBV29-1|TRBJ2-5|-
TGCAGCGTAGCAGCCGGGGCAGAGACCCAGTACTTC
CSVAAGAETQYF
>-|TRBV19|TRBJ2-5|-
TGTGCCACAGGCATGACAGAAGAGACCCAGTACTTC
CATGMTEETQYF
>once|TRBV4-1|TRBJ2-5|-
TGCGCCAGCAGCCAAGCCCTCTCCCGGGAGCACGGGACCCAGTACTTC
CASSQALSREHGTQYF
>-|TRBV6-5|TRBJ2-1|TRBD1
TGTGCCAGCAGTTCGCCGGGACAGCCATACAATGAGCAGTTCTTC
CASSSPGQPYNEQFF
>-|TRBV4-1|TRBJ2-5|-
TGCGCCAGCAGCCAAGTGGCTTCAGGGGGGGGTAATCAAGAGACCCAGTACTTC
CASSQVASGGGNQETQYF
>once|TRBV28|TRBJ2-6|-
TGTGCCAGCCGCCATCGAGGGTCAGGGGCCAACGTCCTGACTTTC
CASRHRGSGANVLTF
>-|TRBV6-1|TRBJ1-5|-
TGTGCCAGCAGTGTGGACTACCCAACTCAGCCCCAGCATTTT
CASSVDYPTQPQHF
>-|TRBV7-9|TRBJ1-1|-
TGTGCCAGCAGCTTAGACACTGAAGCTTTCTTT
CASSLDTEAFF
>-|TRBV5-6|TRBJ2-7|-
TGTGCCAGCAGCTTGGACGCGTCCCACGAGCAGTACTTC
CASSLDASHEQYF
>-|TRBV11-3|TRBJ2-5|-
TGTGCCAGCAGCTTAGTTGGGCAGGGAGAGACCCAGTACTTC
CASSLVGQGETQYF
>-|TRBV18|TRBJ2-7|-
TGTGCCAGCTCACGCCCAGGACAACACGAGCAGTACTTC
CASSRPGQHEQYF
>-|TRBV28|TRBJ2-3|-
TGTGCCAGCAGTTCCCACGGCACAGATACGCAGTATTTT
CASSSHGTDTQYF
>once|TRBV11-2|TRBJ2-7|-
TGTGCCAGCAGCGCAGGGTTTAAGGCCTACGAGCAGTACTTC
CASSAGFKAYEQYF
>-|TRBV7-9|TRBJ2-5|TRBD2
TGTGCCAGCAGCGCGCGGACTAGCGGGAGAGCAAAGCAAGAGACCCAGTACTTC
CASSARTSGRAKQETQYF
>-|TRBV7-9|TRBJ2-2|-
TGTGCCAGCAGGAAAGAGGGAAATTTGAACACCGGGGAGCTGTTTTTT
CASRKEGNLNTGELFF
>once|TRBV5-1|TRBJ2-5|TRBD2
TGCGCCAGCAGCTTGTTGGCTAGCGGACAAGAGACCCAGTACTTC
CASSLLASGQETQYF
>-|TRBV5-1|TRBJ2-6|-
TGCGCCAGCAGCCCTGGACAGTACTCTGGGGCCAACGTCCTGACTTTC
CASSPGQYSGANVLTF
>-|TRBV7-6|TRBJ1-1|-
TGTGCCAGCAGCTTGCGGGGGAGGGTGGGAGTGAACACTGAAGCTTTCTTT
CASSLRGRVGVNTEAFF
>-|TRBV5-1|TRBJ1-3|-
TGCGCCAGCAGCTTGGCCGGGGCCCTCTCTGGAAACACCATATATTTT
CASSLAGALSGNTIYF
>once|TRBV19|TRBJ1-5|TRBD1
TGTGCCAGTAGTATAGCCACAGGGGGTTGGTTTCAGCCCCAGCATTTT
CASSIATGGWFQPQHF
>-|TRBV5-1|TRBJ1-2|TRBD1
TGCGCCAGCAGCCCGGGACAGGGTCGGAGCTATGGCTACACCTTC
CASSPGQGRSYGYTF
>-|TRBV28|TRBJ1-1|-
TGTGCCAGCAGTTTACTGAACACTGAAGCTTTCTTT
CASSLLNTEAFF
>-|TRBV19|TRBJ1-1|TRBD1
TGTGCCAGTAGTAGGGGACAGGGTTACGCTGAAGCTTTCTTT
CASSRGQGYAEAFF
>-|TRBV6-4|TRBJ2-3|-
TGTGCCCGACCTAGCACAGATACGCAGTATTTT
CARPSTDTQYF
>-|TRBV4-1|TRBJ1-6|-
TGCGCCAGCAGCTTCCAGCCAGGGACTAATTCACCCCTCCACTTT
CASSFQPGTNSPLHF
>once|TRBV4-1|TRBJ2-7|TRBD2
TGCGCCAGCAGCCAGACCGGGACTAGCGAATCCGAGCAGTACTTC
CASSQTGTSESEQYF
>once|TRBV29-1|TRBJ2-7|-
TGCAGCGTTGCAGAGTACTACGAGCAGTACTTC
CSVAEYYEQYF
>-|TRBV5-1|TRBJ1-1|-
TGCGCCAGCAGCTTGGCCCGCGGACAGTTCAACACTGAAGCTTTCTTT
CASSLARGQFNTEAFF
>once|TRBV10-3|TRBJ2-7|-
TGTGCCATCAGTGAACACGACAGAAAGCTTTACGAGCAGTACTTC
CAISEHDRKLYEQYF
>-|TRBV28|TRBJ2-7|TRBD2
TGTGCCAGCATCTCGAGCGGGATAAACATTTACGAGCAGTACTTC
CASISSGINIYEQYF
>-|TRBV28|TRBJ1-5|-
TGTGCCAGCAGTTTCAAGGACTGGTTCGTGAATCAGCCCCAGCATTTT
CASSFKDWFVNQPQHF
>once|TRBV4-1|TRBJ1-5|-
TGCGCCAGCAGCCTAACAAGGGACAACAATCAGCCCCAGCATTTT
CASSLTRDNNQPQHF
>-|TRBV29-1|TRBJ2-5|-
TGCAGCGTTGGGCAGGGCGAGACCCAGTACTTC
CSVGQGETQYF
>-|TRBV7-9|TRBJ2-7|TRBD1
TGTGCCAGCAGCCCTAGCAGGGACAGGGAGTCCAGCGAGCAGTACTTC
CASSPSRDRESSEQYF
>-|TRBV11-2|TRBJ1-2|-
TGTGCCAGCAGCTTACCAGGGTCCTATGGCTACACCTTC
CASSLPGSYGYTF
>-|TRBV28|TRBJ2-7|TRBD2
TGTGCCAGTATCAATAGCGGGATCTCCTACGAGCAGTACTTC
CASINSGISYEQYF
>-|TRBV6-5|TRBJ1-5|-
TGTGCCAGCAGTTACTCGAATTCCGGGAACCAGCCCCAGCATTTT
CASSYSNSGNQPQHF
>-|TRBV7-2|TRBJ2-5|-
TGTGCCAGCAGCTTAGCTCTAGCGAAGACCCAGTACTTC
CASSLALAKTQYF
>-|TRBV28|TRBJ2-1|TRBD2
TGTGCCAGCAGTCCTAGCGGAGTCTCCTACAATGAGCAGTTCTTC
CASSPSGVSYNEQFF
>-|TRBV6-5|TRBJ1-5|-
TGTGCCAGCAGTTACTCGGGCCAGCTCAATCAGCCCCAGCATTTT
CASSYSGQLNQPQHF
>-|TRBV7-9|TRBJ1-4|-
TGTGCCAGCAGCTTGGGGGATAGGGGGAACGAAAAACTGTTTTTT
CASSLGDRGNEKLFF
>-|TRBV11-2|TRBJ2-7|TRBD1
TGTGCCAGCAGCTCGGGACAGCCGCGCTACGAGCAGTACTTC
CASSSGQPRYEQYF
>-|TRBV6-6|TRBJ1-4|-
TGTGCCAGCAGTTATAACGGCGGGACTGAAAAACTGTTTTTT
CASSYNGGTEKLFF
>-|TRBV6-4|TRBJ2-2|TRBD2
TGTGCCAGCAGCCCCAGCGGGAACCCCGGGGAGCTGTTTTTT
CASSPSGNPGELFF
>few|TRBV7-9|TRBJ2-7|TRBD1
TGTGCCAGCAGCTTGTCAGGGGGCTACGAGCAGTACTTC
CASSLSGGYEQYF
>-|TRBV14|TRBJ2-7|-
TGTGCCAGCAGCCAAGGAATAACAGTCGAGCAGTACTTC
CASSQGITVEQYF
>-|TRBV14|TRBJ2-3|-
TGTGCCAGCAGCCAAGGAGATACGCAGTATTTT
CASSQGDTQYF
>few|TRBV6-5|TRBJ1-1|-
TGTGCCAGCAGTTATTACCTGAACACTGAAGCTTTCTTT
CASSYYLNTEAFF
>-|TRBV6-6|TRBJ2-1|-
TGTGCCAGCAGTTCAGGGGAGGGAGGCTACAATGAGCAGTTCTTC
CASSSGEGGYNEQFF
>-|TRBV28|TRBJ1-2|-
TGTGCCAGCAGTTTACGTTGGGGGGGCGGCTACACCTTC
CASSLRWGGGYTF
>once|TRBV5-8|TRBJ2-7|-
TGTGCCAGCAGCTTGTATTGGGACTACGAGCAGTACTTC
CASSLYWDYEQYF
>once|TRBV6-1|TRBJ1-5|-
TGTGCCAGCAGTGAAAGGGAATTTCAGCCCCAGCATTTT
CASSEREFQPQHF
>-|TRBV6-1|TRBJ2-7|-
TGTGCCAGCAAGACGAGGCAAACCCTCGGCTACGAGCAGTACTTC
CASKTRQTLGYEQYF
>-|TRBV7-8|TRBJ1-4|-
TGTGCCAGCAGCCGGGTGGGGCAGGGGAGGAATGAAAAACTGTTTTTT
CASSRVGQGRNEKLFF
>-|TRBV15|TRBJ2-1|-
TGTGCCACCAGCAGAGACGACGGCCGGACTGAGCAGTTCTTC
CATSRDDGRTEQFF